The 24 T cell receptor beta chains presented below share a single source sample, sequenced in a study of blood T cells in healthy people across ages. A second roughly 6 to 12 cycle PCR used barcoded and J-beta primers. TCRdb processed the 5' RACE reads anew with MiXCR; each CDR3 protein has one entry. There are over 750,000 distinct CDR3 sequences in the sample; 25% occur only once, and around 9.2% lies in the top ten. The same specimen was also included in a second study, on T cells of mothers and their children.

The sequencing input was blood. These receptors all stem from a boy younger than 18 in good health.

J is TRBJ2-2 and V is TRBV5-1; possibly TRBD2 for D (6 bases). Trimming removed 2 bases from V and 3 bases from J, with 20 bases in between. This CDR3 has 18 amino acids. Looked up from germline, CDR1 is SGHRS and CDR2 is YFSETQ. CDR3 sequence reads: CASSFPWAGSRDTGELFF. As DNA, the CDR3 is TGCGCCAGCAGCTTCCCCTGGGCGGGATCTCGGGACACCGGGGAGCTGTTTTTT.

In its sample, this clonotype was seen a few times. The chain combines TRBV29-1 with TRBJ2-3; D possibly corresponds to TRBD1 (5 bases). The CDR3 is 13 amino acids. V was shortened by 7 bases and J by 1 base, with 12 bases between the two germline ends. CDR1 and CDR2 (germline): SQVTM, ANQGSEA. CDR3 DNA: TGCAGCGGCCTCCAAGGGGGCACAGATACGCAGTATTTT. This gives the protein CSGLQGGTDTQYF.

This clonotype was observed many times. The genes are TRBV27 and TRBJ2-5, with 10 bases matching TRBD2. CDR1 is MNHEY and CDR2 is SMNVEV in the germline V gene (reference sequence). This CDR3 is built from 15 residues. The ends lost 1 base at V and 4 bases at J; junction bases unmatched: 3. CDR3 sequence: CASSLFPSGRETQYF. CDR3 DNA sequence: TGTGCCAGCAGTTTATTTCCTAGCGGGAGAGAGACCCAGTACTTC.

The J gene is TRBJ2-7, the V gene TRBV28, with TRBD2 identical over 11 bases. The germline gives CDR1 MDHEN, CDR2 SYDVKM. The CDR3 loop spans 14 amino acids. With 6 bases clipped from V and 6 bases from J, the junction kept 7 bases outside the gene matches. The chain's CDR3 is CASSQLAGVGEQYF. In DNA form, the CDR3 reads TGTGCCAGCAGCCAACTAGCGGGAGTTGGCGAGCAGTACTTC. The variable domain in full, completed from reference TRBV28 and TRBJ2-7, reads DVKVTQSSRYLVKRTGEKVFLECVQDMDHENMFWYRQDPGLGLRLIYFSYDVKMKEKGDIPEGYSVSREKKERFSLILESASTNQTSMYLCASSQLAGVGEQYFGPGTRLTVT.

This clonotype appeared a few times. The rearrangement uses TRBV12-3 or TRBV12-4 and TRBJ1-2; D ambiguous. The CDR3 sequence is 14 residues long. Between the trimmed V and J ends, which lost 7 bases and 1 base, there was a span of 13 bases. CDR3 sequence (DNA): TGTGCCAGCACTACGAGCAGAATTAACTATGGCTACACCTTC. This translates into CASTTSRINYGYTF.

In the case of this clonotype: A read error may account for a junction end that differs from germline. This rearrangement joins TRBV11-3 to TRBJ2-1; the match to TRBD1 covers 7 bases. In germline, CDR1 is SGHNT, CDR2 YENEEA. There are 15 residues in the CDR3. The CDR3 region has the DNA TGTGCCAGCAGCAGGCCCGGGACAGAGAACAATGAGCAGCTCTTC. It specifies CASSRPGTENNEQLF.

Details on this clonotype: A junction boundary mismatches the germline segment, possibly from a read error. The chain is built from TRBV28 and TRBJ2-2; perhaps TRBD1 as D (5 bases). The germline gives CDR1 MDHEN, CDR2 SYDVKM. The CDR3 is made up of 15 amino acids. CDR3 region: CASSRIKGNAGELFF. The CDR3 DNA is TGTGCCAGCAGCCGTATTAAGGGGAACGCCGGGGAGCTGTTTTTT.

The chain uses TRBV14 and TRBJ2-1, with 12 bases that match TRBD2. The junction had 9 bases not matched to a gene; V was cut back by 1 base and J by 5 bases. There are 18 residues in the CDR3. Germline lookup yields CDR1 SGHDN and CDR2 FVKESK. In nucleotides, the CDR3 is TGTGCCAGCAGCCAAGGATCGGCTAGCGGGAGGGTGGACAATGAGCAGTTCTTC. Protein sequence: CASSQGSASGRVDNEQFF.

This clonotype turned up a few times. This rearrangement joins TRBV20-1 to TRBJ2-3; the D is unclear. Germline V gene lookup returns CDR1 DFQATT and CDR2 SNEGSKA (reference sequence). The length of the CDR3 is 13 residues. V gave up 1 base and J gave up 4 bases, with 9 bases separating them. The CDR3 region has the DNA TGCAGTGCTAGAGCCTCAATAGCAGATACGCAGTATTTT. This gives the protein CSARASIADTQYF.

In DNA, the CDR3 is TGTGCCAGCACCCCACTTGGCGGCGGGTACAATAATGAAAAACTGTTTTTT. It specifies CASTPLGGGYNNEKLFF. The chain has TRBV11-2 and TRBJ1-4; no clear D gene. V dropped 7 bases and J dropped 4 bases, with 22 bases sitting between them. Germline lookup yields CDR1 SGHAT and CDR2 FQNNGV. The CDR3 loop spans 17 amino acids.

The chain is built from TRBV7-9 and TRBJ2-3, with D hard to call. V dropped 7 bases and J dropped 0 bases, with 14 bases sitting between them. Looked up from germline, CDR1 is SEHNR and CDR2 is FQNEAQ (reference sequence). The CDR3 has 15 amino acids. The CDR3 bases are TGTGCCAGCATCATCTTGAGCTCTAGCACAGATACGCAGTATTTT. Protein sequence: CASIILSSSTDTQYF.

This sequence joins TRBV11-2 and TRBJ1-5; unclear D gene. CDR1 SGHAT and CDR2 FQNNGV come from the germline V gene. V was cut by 1 base and J by 6 bases, with 7 bases left in between. The CDR3 length is 13 residues. The CDR3 here is CASSLGSVQPQHF. CDR3 DNA: TGTGCCAGCAGCTTAGGTTCGGTTCAGCCCCAGCATTTT.

The chain uses TRBV12-3 or TRBV12-4 and TRBJ2-7; D gene unclear. The V gene lost 4 bases and the J gene lost 7 bases, with 11 bases spanning the gap. The CDR3 has 12 amino acids. CDR3 sequence (DNA): TGTGCCAGCAGTTCAAGGACCGGGGAGCAGTACTTC. Its translation is CASSSRTGEQYF.

This rearrangement joins TRBV4-1 to TRBJ2-1, with 14 bases fitting TRBD2. The germline CDR1 and CDR2 sequences are MGHRA and YSYEKL. This CDR3 is built from 18 residues. J was trimmed by 8 bases and V by 5 bases; bases with no gene match: 14. The CDR3 coding sequence is TGCGCCAGCAGCGGGGGACTAGCGGGAGCGGGGTACGACGATGAGCAGTTCTTC. Amino acids: CASSGGLAGAGYDDEQFF.

The sample holds a few counts of this clonotype. The rearrangement uses TRBV7-2 and TRBJ2-5; D perhaps matches TRBD2 (5 bases). The ends were cut back, 4 bases at V and 5 bases at J, with 14 bases in the middle. This CDR3 comprises 14 residues. CDR1 is SGHTA and CDR2 is FQGNSA in the germline V gene. The CDR3 DNA is TGTGCCAGCAGCTACGGACGGCCGGGGGAGACCCAGTACTTC. Translation: CASSYGRPGETQYF.

This clonotype was counted a few times. This rearrangement joins TRBV7-2 to TRBJ2-3; either TRBD1 or TRBD2 may supply D (5 bases each). V was shortened by 1 base and J by 11 bases, with 10 bases between the two germline ends. This CDR3 spans 12 amino acids. The germline V gene has CDR1 SGHTA and CDR2 FQGNSA. As DNA, the CDR3 is TGTGCCAGCAGCTTAGGGGGGATAGGGCAGTATTTT. Protein product: CASSLGGIGQYF.

V gene TRBV4-2 combines with J gene TRBJ2-5; 7 nucleotides match TRBD1. CDR3 size: 17 residues. J was trimmed by 3 bases and V by 0 bases; bases with no gene match: 10. From germline, CDR1 is LGHNA and CDR2 YNFKEQ. CDR3 DNA sequence: TGTGCCAGCAGCCAAGATGTTTTGGCAGGGGGTAAAGAGACCCAGTACTTC. Amino acids: CASSQDVLAGGKETQYF.

This sequence joins TRBV24-1 and TRBJ1-2; no clear D gene. The CDR3 contains 13 residues. Germline V gene lookup returns CDR1 KGHDR and CDR2 SFDVKD. The V and J ends lost 7 bases and 8 bases respectively, with 16 bases between them. CDR3 coding DNA: TGTGCCACCAGCCAATGGTCCAGGAGGGGCTACACCTTC. Translated, it gives CATSQWSRRGYTF.

The chain couples TRBV29-1 to TRBJ1-1; 7 bases are a match to TRBD1. The CDR3 runs 12 residues. Germline V CDR1 and CDR2: SQVTM, ANQGSEA. Germline trimming cut 5 bases from V and 8 bases from J; bases unmatched to any gene: 8. The CDR3 here is CSVLSQGWEAFF. DNA for the CDR3: TGCAGCGTTCTTTCACAGGGGTGGGAAGCTTTCTTT.

This rearrangement joins TRBV7-9 to TRBJ1-4; D is uncertain. Germline V gene sequence: CDR1 SEHNR, CDR2 FQNEAQ (reference sequence). The V and J ends lost 4 bases and 7 bases respectively, with 13 bases between them. The CDR3 length is 14 residues. The CDR3 nucleotides are TGTGCCAGCAGCTCAAAGGAGACTCCTGAAAAACTGTTTTTT. Its translation: CASSSKETPEKLFF.

Note on this clonotype: One end of the junction is discordant with germline, which a read error may explain. The chain employs TRBV7-3 and TRBJ2-2; perhaps TRBD1 as D (7 bases). From germline, CDR1 is SGHTA and CDR2 FQGTGA. The CDR3 runs 16 residues. Written as DNA, the CDR3 is TGTGCCAGCAGCCTCCGGCTCGGAGGGGGCACCGGGGAACTGTTTTTT. Translated: CASSLRLGGGTGELFF. The variable domain in full, completed from reference TRBV7-3 and TRBJ2-2, reads GAGVSQTPSNKVTEKGKYVELRCDPISGHTALYWYRQSLGQGPEFLIYFQGTGAADDSGLPNDRFFAVRPEGSVSTLKIQRTERGDSAVYLCASSLRLGGGTGELFFGEGSRLTVL.

The chain links TRBV7-2 to TRBJ1-1, with D uncertain. The germline V gene has CDR1 SGHTA and CDR2 FQGNSA. V gave up 3 bases and J gave up 4 bases, with 9 bases separating them. The CDR3 contains 13 residues. The CDR3 nucleotides read TGTGCCAGCAGCTTTGGTCATTTCACTGAAGCTTTCTTT. It translates to CASSFGHFTEAFF.

This clonotype was counted a few times. V gene TRBV27 combines with J gene TRBJ1-1, with D maybe TRBD1 (6 bases). The CDR3 is made up of 13 amino acids. Between the trimmed V and J ends, which lost 3 bases and 5 bases, there was a span of 10 bases. Germline-derived CDR1 and CDR2 are MNHEY and SMNVEV (reference sequence). The CDR3 DNA is TGTGCCAGCAGTTTTACAGGGTTAACTGAAGCTTTCTTT. Translating gives CASSFTGLTEAFF.

V is TRBV2 and J is TRBJ2-2; a possible D gene is TRBD2 (5 bases). Germline V lookup: CDR1 SNHLY, CDR2 FYNNEI. Trimming removed 9 bases from V and 4 bases from J, with 12 bases in between. This CDR3 comprises 13 residues. CDR3 bases: TGTGCCAGAGCGGACCAAGCCACCGGGGAGCTGTTTTTT. It yields the protein CARADQATGELFF. The entire variable domain, with the rest obtained from reference TRBV2 and TRBJ2-2, is as follows: EPEVTQTPSHQVTQMGQEVILRCVPISNHLYFYWYRQILGQKVEFLVSFYNNEISEKSEIFDDQFSVERPDGSNFTLKIRSTKLEDSAMYFCARADQATGELFFGEGSRLTVL.